These T cell receptor beta chains were read from a single sample in a study of OX40 agonist ivuxolimab in advanced cancers. Sequencing was performed with immunoSEQ multiplex PCR; in TCRdb, only in-frame clones are kept and a portion is missing. Seen here are approximately 50,000 clones, about 82% observed once, and the top ten hold just under 4%. The source was CD4+ or CD8+ T cells sorted from blood, collected in a trial of the OX40 agonist ivuxolimab. All receptors come from an adult with an advanced solid tumor such as melanoma, head and neck, liver or kidney cancer. CDR3s include the opening cysteine and the closing phenylalanine or tryptophan. D genes are given only for firm matches. Clone size appears in some rows only: once, few, many, or a class for an expanded clone.

d_call j_call v_call clone_size cdr3_aa cdr3_nt
TRBD1 TRBJ2-3 TRBV28 . CASSSPGTGGTDTQYF TGTGCCAGCAGTTCCCCCGGGACAGGGGGGACAGATACGCAGTATTTT
. TRBJ2-2 TRBV4-2 . CASSQVGNTGELFF TGTGCCAGCAGCCAGGTCGGAAACACCGGGGAGCTGTTTTTT
. TRBJ2-3 TRBV27 . CASSLKAGTDTQYF TGTGCCAGCAGTTTAAAGGCGGGCACAGATACGCAGTATTTT
. TRBJ1-2 TRBV7-2 . CASTSYPSNYGYTF TGTGCCAGCACCTCTTACCCCTCTAACTATGGCTACACCTTC
. TRBJ2-1 TRBV18 once CASSNGGDYNEQFF TGTGCCAGCTCAAATGGAGGCGACTACAATGAGCAGTTCTTC
TRBD1 TRBJ2-3 TRBV5-1 . CASSLVGTGDGSDTQYF TGCGCCAGCAGCTTGGTAGGGACAGGGGATGGGTCAGATACGCAGTATTTT
TRBD2 TRBJ2-3 TRBV19 . CASRAVAGSDTQYF TGTGCCAGTAGGGCGGTAGCGGGGTCAGATACGCAGTATTTT
. TRBJ2-3 TRBV30 . CAWSVPQDMVDTQYF TGTGCCTGGAGTGTCCCCCAGGACATGGTGGATACGCAGTATTTT
. TRBJ1-4 TRBV5-1 . CASSLADGNEKLFF TGCGCCAGCAGCTTGGCAGACGGAAATGAAAAACTGTTTTTT
. TRBJ1-1 TRBV28 . CASRLASHVAAFF TGTGCCAGCAGACTTGCGTCTCATGTTGCAGCTTTCTTT
. TRBJ1-5 TRBV30 few CAWTTGALDQPQHF TGTGCCTGGACCACCGGGGCCCTTGATCAGCCCCAGCATTTT
. TRBJ2-2 TRBV27 once CASRGHDGPNTGELFF TGTGCCAGCAGGGGCCATGACGGACCGAACACCGGGGAGCTGTTTTTT
. TRBJ2-7 TRBV19 . CASRGGREQYF TGTGCCAGTAGGGGGGGTCGCGAGCAGTACTTC
. TRBJ1-4 TRBV7-9 . CASSLSGVNEKLFF TGTGCCAGCAGCTTATCTGGAGTTAATGAAAAACTGTTTTTT
TRBD1 TRBJ1-6 TRBV5-1 . CASRQGQPSSYNSPLHF TGCGCCAGCAGACAGGGACAGCCGAGCTCCTATAATTCACCCCTCCACTTT
TRBD1 TRBJ2-7 TRBV6-5 once CATRKVLTGGEQYF TGTGCCACTCGCAAAGTCCTAACAGGGGGTGAGCAGTACTTC
. TRBJ1-5 TRBV28 once CASTTQRQPQHF TGTGCCAGCACTACGCAACGGCAGCCCCAGCATTTT
. TRBJ1-2 TRBV27 . CASRPGAQGLNYGYTF TGTGCCAGCAGGCCCGGGGCGCAGGGGTTGAACTATGGCTACACCTTC
. TRBJ2-5 TRBV7-6 . CASSLSKTQYF TGTGCCAGCAGCTTATCAAAGACCCAGTACTTC
. TRBJ2-5 TRBV11-3 . CASSLSLPTGQGGETQYF TGTGCCAGCAGCTTAAGTCTTCCTACGGGACAAGGTGGCGAGACCCAGTACTTC
. TRBJ2-5 TRBV11-2 . CASRTHLGTRGRETQYF TGTGCCAGCAGGACGCATCTGGGGACGAGGGGCCGGGAGACCCAGTACTTC
. TRBJ2-3 TRBV2 . CASSKWTDTQYF TGTGCCAGCAGTAAGTGGACAGATACGCAGTATTTT
. TRBJ2-3 TRBV2 . CASSKMGDTKLSVSSTDTQYF TGTGCCAGCAGCAAGATGGGGGACACAAAGCTAAGTGTCTCTAGCACAGATACGCAGTATTTT